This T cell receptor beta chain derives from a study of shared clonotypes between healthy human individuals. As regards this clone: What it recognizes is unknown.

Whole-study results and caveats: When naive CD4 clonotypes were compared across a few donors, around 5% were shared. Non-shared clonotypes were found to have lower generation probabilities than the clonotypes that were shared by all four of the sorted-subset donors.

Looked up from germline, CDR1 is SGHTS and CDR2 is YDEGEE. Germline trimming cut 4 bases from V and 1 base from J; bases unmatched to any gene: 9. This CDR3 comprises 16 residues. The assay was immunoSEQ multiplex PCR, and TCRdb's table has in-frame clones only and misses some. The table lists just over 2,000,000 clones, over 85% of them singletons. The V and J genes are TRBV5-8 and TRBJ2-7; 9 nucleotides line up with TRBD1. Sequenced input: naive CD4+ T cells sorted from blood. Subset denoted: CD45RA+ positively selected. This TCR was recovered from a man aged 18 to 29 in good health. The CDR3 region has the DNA TGTGCCAGCAGCCCCCGTCCCGGGACAGGGTCCTACGAGCAGTACTTC. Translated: CASSPRPGTGSYEQYF.